Presented here are 11 T cell receptor beta chains from one specimen sequenced in a study of cytomegalovirus exposure and HLA in healthy donors. Profiling relied on immunoSEQ multiplex PCR, and the TCRdb table lists in-frame clones only, not all of them. The table records 120,000 to 150,000 clones, 85% to 90% of them present only once. Sequences were obtained from PBMCs. The receptors originated from a woman aged 18-29 years in good health and CMV-seropositive.

The chain links TRBV5-4 to TRBJ2-1, with TRBD2 identical over 9 bases. This CDR3 has 16 residues. Germline V CDR1 and CDR2: SGHNT, YYREEE (reference sequence). After removal of 4 bases from V and 9 bases from J, the junction contained 14 bases not matched to a gene. CDR3 coding DNA: TGTGCCAGCAGCGGGGACGGGACTAGCCGGCTAGCTGAGCAGTTCTTC. Encoded protein: CASSGDGTSRLAEQFF.

This chain connects TRBV27 to TRBJ1-2; 8 bases align to TRBD1. The CDR3 contains 13 residues. V was clipped by 4 bases and J by 8 bases; unmatched bases: 6. Germline assignment: CDR1 MNHEY and CDR2 SMNVEV (reference sequence). The CDR3 reads CASSSLTGVGYTF. The DNA of the CDR3 is TGTGCCAGCAGTTCGCTGACAGGGGTAGGCTACACCTTC.

This chain uses TRBV5-4 with TRBJ2-7; a possible D gene is TRBD1 (6 bases). This CDR3 region has 13 residues. The V end lost 4 bases, the J end lost 2 bases, and 10 bases lay between the germline ends. The germline V gene encodes CDR1 SGHNT and CDR2 YYREEE (reference sequence). CDR3 coding DNA: TGTGCCAGCAGCCGAGGACAGACCTACGAGCAGTACTTC. Translated, it gives CASSRGQTYEQYF.

The genes are TRBV28 and TRBJ1-5, with TRBD1 matching 8 bases. Unmatched junction bases numbered 12, after V lost 6 bases and J lost 5 bases. Germline V CDR1 and CDR2: MDHEN, SYDVKM. The CDR3 consists of 16 residues. The CDR3 sequence: CASSLTQGQAYQPQHF. In nucleotides, the CDR3 is TGTGCCAGCAGCCTAACCCAGGGACAGGCTTATCAGCCCCAGCATTTT.

J is TRBJ2-7 and V is TRBV7-2, with D unresolved. This CDR3 is 14 amino acids long. Trimming pared 1 base from V and 0 bases from J, leaving 7 bases between. The germline V gene has CDR1 SGHTA and CDR2 FQGNSA. CDR3 sequence (DNA): TGTGCCAGCAGCTTAGGGTCAGTCTCCTACGAGCAGTACTTC. The encoded protein is CASSLGSVSYEQYF.

The chain is built from TRBV4-3 and TRBJ1-2, with 9 bases fitting TRBD1. The J segment lost 2 bases and the V segment lost 1 base, leaving 5 bases of the junction unmatched. The CDR3 extends over 16 amino acids. Germline CDR1 LGHNA, CDR2 YSLEER. The CDR3 sequence is CASSQARTGANYGYTF. CDR3 nucleotides: TGCGCCAGCAGCCAAGCTCGGACAGGGGCGAACTATGGCTACACCTTC.

This chain uses TRBV2 with TRBJ1-5; 11 bases are a match to TRBD1. V gave up 4 bases and J gave up 9 bases; unmatched junction bases: 5. CDR1 is SNHLY, CDR2 FYNNEI, per germline. The CDR3 extends over 14 amino acids. CDR3 DNA sequence: TGTGCCAGCAGTGTGGGACAGGGGGGGCGGCCCCAGCATTTT. This gives the protein CASSVGQGGRPQHF. The full variable domain, in which reference TRBV2 and TRBJ1-5 provide the parts outside the CDR3, is EPEVTQTPSHQVTQMGQEVILRCVPISNHLYFYWYRQILGQKVEFLVSFYNNEISEKSEIFDDQFSVERPDGSNFTLKIRSTKLEDSAMYFCASSVGQGGRPQHFGDGTRLSIL.

This clone was picked up one time. The rearrangement uses TRBV6-1 and TRBJ2-7; the D gene is possibly TRBD1 (5 bases). Germline CDR1 MNHNS, CDR2 SASEGT. The germline V and J ends were trimmed by 4 bases and 6 bases, with 22 bases remaining between them. The CDR3 extends over 16 amino acids. CDR3 amino acids: CASSASGFPSVGEQYF. The CDR3 nucleotides read TGTGCCAGCAGTGCGTCAGGGTTCCCATCGGTGGGCGAGCAGTACTTC.

The chain has TRBV20-1 and TRBJ1-6; the D gene is possibly TRBD1 (6 bases). The CDR3 is 11 residues long. Looked up from germline, CDR1 is DFQATT and CDR2 is SNEGSKA (reference sequence). Trimming left V 5 bases short and J 7 bases short, with 6 bases between. CDR3 sequence: CSAQGNSPLHF. The CDR3 DNA follows: TGCAGTGCTCAGGGGAATTCACCCCTCCACTTT.

This chain joins TRBV7-9 and TRBJ2-7; TRBD1 might be the D (5 bases). The CDR3 has 13 residues. V was cut by 2 bases and J by 6 bases, with 11 bases left in between. Germline lookup yields CDR1 SEHNR and CDR2 FQNEAQ (reference sequence). The CDR3, as DNA: TGTGCCAGCAGCTTAAGGGGTCTTGGCGAGCAGTACTTC. This encodes CASSLRGLGEQYF. Together with reference TRBV7-9 and TRBJ2-7, the CDR3 gives the full variable domain: DTGVSQNPRHKITKRGQNVTFRCDPISEHNRLYWYRQTLGQGPEFLTYFQNEAQLEKSRLLSDRFSAERPKGSFSTLEIQRTEQGDSAMYLCASSLRGLGEQYFGPGTRLTVT.

V gene TRBV19 combines with J gene TRBJ2-7, with 10 bases matching TRBD1. The germline V gene encodes CDR1 LNHDA and CDR2 SQIVND (reference sequence). The ends lost 2 bases at V and 4 bases at J; junction bases unmatched: 2. CDR3 length equals 14 residues. The CDR3 loop is CASSIPGQGYEQYF. The CDR3 region has the DNA TGTGCCAGTAGTATACCGGGACAGGGGTACGAGCAGTACTTC.